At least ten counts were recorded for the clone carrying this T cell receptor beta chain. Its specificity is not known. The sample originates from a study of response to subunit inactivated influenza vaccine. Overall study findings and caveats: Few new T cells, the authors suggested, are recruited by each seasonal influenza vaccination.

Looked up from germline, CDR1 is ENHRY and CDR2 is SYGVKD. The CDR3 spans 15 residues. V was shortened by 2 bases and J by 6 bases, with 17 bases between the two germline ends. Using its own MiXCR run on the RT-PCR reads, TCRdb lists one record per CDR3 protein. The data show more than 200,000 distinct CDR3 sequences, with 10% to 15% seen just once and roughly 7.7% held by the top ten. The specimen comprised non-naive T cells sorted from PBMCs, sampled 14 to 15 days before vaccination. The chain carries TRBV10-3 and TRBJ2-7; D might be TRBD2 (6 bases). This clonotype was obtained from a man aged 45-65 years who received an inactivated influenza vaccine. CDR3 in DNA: TGTGCCATCAGTGAGGGGACTGAGAGGGGACCCGAGCAGTACTTC. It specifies CAISEGTERGPEQYF.